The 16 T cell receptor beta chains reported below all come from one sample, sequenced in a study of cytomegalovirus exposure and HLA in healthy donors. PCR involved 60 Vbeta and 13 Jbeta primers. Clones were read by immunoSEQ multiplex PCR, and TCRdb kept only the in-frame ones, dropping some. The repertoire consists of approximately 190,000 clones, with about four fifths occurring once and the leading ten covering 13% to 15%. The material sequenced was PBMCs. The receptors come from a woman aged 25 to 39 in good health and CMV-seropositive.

The CDR3, as DNA: TGTGCCACCAGGGCGGGCAATCAGCCCCAGCATTTT. Amino acids: CATRAGNQPQHF. The gene calls are TRBV15 and TRBJ1-5; D remains unclear. Germline V gene sequence: CDR1 LNHNV, CDR2 YYDKDF (reference sequence). The CDR3 spans 12 residues. With 6 bases removed from V and 2 bases from J, the gap between germline ends came to 5 bases. The full variable domain, in which reference TRBV15 and TRBJ1-5 provide the parts outside the CDR3, is DAMVIQNPRYQVTQFGKPVTLSCSQTLNHNVMYWYQQKSSQAPKLLFHYYDKDFNNEADTPDNFQSRRPNTSFCFLDIRSPGLGDTAMYLCATRAGNQPQHFGDGTRLSIL.

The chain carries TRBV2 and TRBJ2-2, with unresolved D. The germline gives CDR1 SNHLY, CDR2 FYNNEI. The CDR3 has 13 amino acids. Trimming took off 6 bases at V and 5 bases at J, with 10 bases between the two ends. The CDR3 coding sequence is TGTGCCAGCAGCCGAGACTGGACCGGGGAGCTGTTTTTT. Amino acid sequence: CASSRDWTGELFF.

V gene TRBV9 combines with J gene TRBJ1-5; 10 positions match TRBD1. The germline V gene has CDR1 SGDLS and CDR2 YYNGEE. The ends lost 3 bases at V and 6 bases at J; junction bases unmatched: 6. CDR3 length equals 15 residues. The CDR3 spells CASSAGTGEGQPQHF. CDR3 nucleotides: TGTGCCAGCAGCGCGGGGACAGGGGAGGGTCAGCCCCAGCATTTT.

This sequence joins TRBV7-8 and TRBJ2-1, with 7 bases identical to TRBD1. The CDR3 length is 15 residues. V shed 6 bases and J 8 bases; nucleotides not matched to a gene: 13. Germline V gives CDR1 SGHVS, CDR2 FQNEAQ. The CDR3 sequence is CASRFTGTAMDEQFF. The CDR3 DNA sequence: TGTGCCAGCAGATTTACAGGGACAGCGATGGATGAGCAGTTCTTC.

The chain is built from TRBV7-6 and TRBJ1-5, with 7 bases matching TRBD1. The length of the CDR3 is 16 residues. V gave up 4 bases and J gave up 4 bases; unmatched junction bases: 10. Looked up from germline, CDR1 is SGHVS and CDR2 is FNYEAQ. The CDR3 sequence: CASSSGTDSSNQPQHF. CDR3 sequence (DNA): TGTGCCAGCAGCTCCGGGACAGATTCGTCTAATCAGCCCCAGCATTTT.

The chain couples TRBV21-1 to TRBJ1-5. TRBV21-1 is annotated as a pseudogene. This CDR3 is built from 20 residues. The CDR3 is CASSKSKERVFSLGNQPQHF. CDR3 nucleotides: TGTGCCAGCAGCAAAAGTAAAGAGAGGGTTTTTTCTTTGGGCAATCAGCCCCAGCATTTT.

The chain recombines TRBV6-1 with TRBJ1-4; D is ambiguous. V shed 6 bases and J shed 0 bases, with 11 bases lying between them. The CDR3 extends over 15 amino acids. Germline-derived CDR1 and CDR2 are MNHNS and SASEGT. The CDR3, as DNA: TGTGCCAGCAGATCTTTAAGCCCAACTAATGAAAAACTGTTTTTT. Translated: CASRSLSPTNEKLFF.

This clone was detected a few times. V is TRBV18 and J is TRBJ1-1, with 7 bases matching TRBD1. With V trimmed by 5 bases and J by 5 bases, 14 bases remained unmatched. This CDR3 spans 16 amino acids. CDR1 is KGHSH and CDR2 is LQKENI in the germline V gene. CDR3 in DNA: TGTGCCAGCTCAACTACAGGGGAAGTACGGGGAACTGAAGCTTTCTTT. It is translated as CASSTTGEVRGTEAFF.

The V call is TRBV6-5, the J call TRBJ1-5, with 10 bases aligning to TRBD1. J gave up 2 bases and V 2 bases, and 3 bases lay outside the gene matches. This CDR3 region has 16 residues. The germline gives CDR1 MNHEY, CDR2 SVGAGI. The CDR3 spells CASSYPGTGGNQPQHF. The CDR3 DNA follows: TGTGCCAGCAGTTACCCTGGGACAGGGGGCAATCAGCCCCAGCATTTT.

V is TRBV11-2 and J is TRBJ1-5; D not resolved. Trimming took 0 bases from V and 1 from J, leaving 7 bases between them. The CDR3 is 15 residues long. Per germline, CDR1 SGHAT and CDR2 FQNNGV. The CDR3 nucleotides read TGTGCCAGCAGCTTAGACGGGATCAGCAATCAGCCCCAGCATTTT. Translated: CASSLDGISNQPQHF.

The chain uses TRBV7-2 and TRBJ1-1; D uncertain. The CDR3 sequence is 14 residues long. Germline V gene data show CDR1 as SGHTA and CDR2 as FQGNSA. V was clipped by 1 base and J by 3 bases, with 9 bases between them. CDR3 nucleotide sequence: TGTGCCAGCAGCTTAGTGGGCAGATACACTGAAGCTTTCTTT. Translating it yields CASSLVGRYTEAFF.

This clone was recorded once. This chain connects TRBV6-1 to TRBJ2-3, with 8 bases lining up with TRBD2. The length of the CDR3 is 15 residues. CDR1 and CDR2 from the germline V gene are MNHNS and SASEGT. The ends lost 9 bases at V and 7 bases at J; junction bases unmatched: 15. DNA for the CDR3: TGTGCCAGTAGGCGGGGTAGCGGGAAACTTAATACGCAGTATTTT. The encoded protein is CASRRGSGKLNTQYF.

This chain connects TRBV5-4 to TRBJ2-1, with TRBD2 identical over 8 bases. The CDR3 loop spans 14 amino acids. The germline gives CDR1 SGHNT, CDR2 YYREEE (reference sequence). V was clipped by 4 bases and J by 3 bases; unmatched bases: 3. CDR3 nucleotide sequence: TGTGCCAGCAGCCCGGGAGGGCTCTACAATGAGCAGTTCTTC. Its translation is CASSPGGLYNEQFF. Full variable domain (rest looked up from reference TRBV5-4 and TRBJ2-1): ETGVTQSPTHLIKTRGQQVTLRCSSQSGHNTVSWYQQALGQGPQFIFQYYREEENGRGNFPPRFSGLQFPNYSSELNVNALELDDSALYLCASSPGGLYNEQFFGPGTRLTVL.

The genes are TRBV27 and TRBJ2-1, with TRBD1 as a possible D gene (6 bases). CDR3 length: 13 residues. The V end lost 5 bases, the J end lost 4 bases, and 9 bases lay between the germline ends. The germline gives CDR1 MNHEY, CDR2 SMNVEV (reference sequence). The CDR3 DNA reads TGTGCCAGCAGTCACAGGGTTTACAATGAGCAGTTCTTC. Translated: CASSHRVYNEQFF.

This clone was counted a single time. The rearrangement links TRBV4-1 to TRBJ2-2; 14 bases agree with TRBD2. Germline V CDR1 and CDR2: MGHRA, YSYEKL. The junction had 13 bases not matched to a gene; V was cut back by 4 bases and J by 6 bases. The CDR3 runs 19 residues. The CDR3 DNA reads TGCGCCAGCAGCCGCCATATCCCGGGACTAGCGGGAGACCCCGGGGAGCTGTTTTTT. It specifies CASSRHIPGLAGDPGELFF.

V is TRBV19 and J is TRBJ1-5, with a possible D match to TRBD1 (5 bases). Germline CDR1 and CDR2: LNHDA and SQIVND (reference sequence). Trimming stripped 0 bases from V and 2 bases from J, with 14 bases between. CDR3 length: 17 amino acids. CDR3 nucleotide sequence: TGTGCCAGTAGTATAGATCAGGGTTTAGGGGGCAATCAGCCCCAGCATTTT. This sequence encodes CASSIDQGLGGNQPQHF.